These T cell receptor beta chains were read from a single sample in a study of Graves' ophthalmopathy and Graves' hyperthyroidism. TCRdb re-called the multiplex PCR reads through MiXCR, storing one row per CDR3 protein. The table has around 1,200,000 distinct CDR3 sequences, 35% to 40% seen once. What was sequenced was peripheral blood or thyroid tissue (not recorded which). These receptors originate from an adult man with Graves' hyperthyroidism. The CDR3 runs from the conserved cysteine through the conserved F or W. A D gene is named only where the DNA matches it firmly. Only part of the rows carry a size: once, few, many, or a class if the clone is expanded.

V gene,D gene,clone size,J gene,CDR3 protein,CDR3 DNA
TRBV6-5,-,-,TRBJ2-7,CASSPGQNIYEQYF,TGTGCCAGCAGTCCCGGGCAGAACATCTACGAGCAGTACTTC
TRBV7-9,TRBD2,-,TRBJ2-3,CASSLGLAVTDTQYF,TGTGCCAGCAGCTTGGGACTAGCGGTTACAGATACGCAGTATTTT
TRBV10-3,TRBD2,many,TRBJ2-6,CAITGTNLSGANVLTF,TGTGCCATCACCGGGACTAACCTCTCCGGGGCCAACGTCCTGACTTTC
TRBV28,-,-,TRBJ1-2,CATDNYGYTF,TGTGCCACGGATAACTATGGCTACACCTTC
TRBV29-1,-,-,TRBJ1-1,CSARPGGYTEAFF,TGCAGTGCTAGACCGGGGGGTTACACTGAAGCTTTCTTT
TRBV20-1,-,-,TRBJ1-6,CSASKPGPGVHNSPLHF,TGCAGTGCTAGCAAACCGGGGCCAGGCGTCCATAATTCACCCCTCCACTTT
TRBV7-9,TRBD1,few,TRBJ1-1,CASSSRQGAATEAFF,TGTGCCAGCAGCTCAAGACAGGGGGCGGCCACTGAAGCTTTCTTT
TRBV25-1,-,-,TRBJ2-5,CASVEGLEETQYF,TGTGCCAGCGTTGAAGGGCTAGAAGAGACCCAGTACTTC
TRBV7-9,TRBD1,many,TRBJ2-7,CASSLGTADSNYEQYF,TGTGCCAGCAGCTTGGGGACAGCGGACAGCAACTACGAGCAGTACTTC
TRBV2,TRBD1,few,TRBJ1-5,CASSPGTVINQPQHF,TGTGCCAGCAGTCCCGGGACAGTAATCAATCAGCCCCAGCATTTT
TRBV9,-,many,TRBJ2-5,CASSDHGSPSQETQYF,TGTGCCAGCAGCGATCATGGGAGCCCTAGCCAAGAGACCCAGTACTTC
TRBV6-2/TRBV6-3,TRBD2,-,TRBJ2-7,CASSYPRTSGRYEQYF,TGTGCCAGCAGTTACCCGAGGACTAGCGGGAGGTACGAGCAGTACTTC
TRBV6-2/TRBV6-3,-,-,TRBJ2-5,CASSSRGRRETQYF,TGTGCCAGCAGTTCCCGAGGGAGGCGAGAGACCCAGTACTTC
TRBV10-3,-,-,TRBJ1-1,CAIKAGFANTEAFF,TGTGCCATCAAGGCTGGGTTTGCGAACACTGAAGCTTTCTTT
TRBV28,-,many,TRBJ2-7,CASSRGHMYF,TGTGCCAGCAGTCGGGGACATATGTACTTC
TRBV10-1,TRBD1,-,TRBJ1-1,CASSEGVPTGVLWDTEAFF,TGTGCCAGCAGTGAAGGGGTGCCGACAGGGGTTTTATGGGACACTGAAGCTTTCTTT
TRBV2,TRBD1,many,TRBJ1-6,CATGGQGRNSPLHF,TGTGCCACGGGAGGACAGGGGCGGAATTCACCCCTCCACTTT
TRBV29-1,TRBD1,-,TRBJ1-1,CSTRDRTGVLPNTEAFF,TGCAGCACCAGGGACCGGACAGGGGTTCTCCCGAACACTGAAGCTTTCTTT
TRBV4-3,-,few,TRBJ1-4,CASSQDVRKATNEKLFF,TGCGCCAGCAGCCAAGATGTCAGAAAAGCAACTAATGAAAAACTGTTTTTT
TRBV7-2,-,-,TRBJ2-1,CASSLPPKDEQFF,TGTGCCAGCAGCTTACCCCCAAAGGATGAGCAGTTCTTC
TRBV25-1,-,-,TRBJ1-2,CASSEYGGRFYGYTF,TGTGCCAGCAGTGAATATGGGGGGCGCTTCTATGGCTACACCTTC
TRBV5-8,-,-,TRBJ1-1,CASSQDTLGSVF,TGTGCCAGCAGCCAGGACACTTTGGGGAGTGTCTTT
TRBV20-1,-,-,TRBJ2-7,CSASATVREQYF,TGCAGTGCTAGCGCGACAGTGCGAGAGCAGTACTTC
TRBV6-5,TRBD1,-,TRBJ2-5,CASSYLGTADSGEAQYF,TGTGCCAGCAGTTACTTAGGGACAGCGGACTCCGGAGAGGCCCAGTACTTC
TRBV20-1,-,many,TRBJ1-4,CSARDETHRKLFF,TGCAGTGCTAGAGATGAAACACATCGAAAACTGTTTTTT
TRBV3-1,-,-,TRBJ2-5,CASSQPGADF,TGTGCCAGCAGCCAACCGGGAGCGGACTTC
TRBV6-5,-,-,TRBJ2-7,CAGRTLGTSYEQYF,TGTGCCGGCAGGACCTTAGGTACGTCCTACGAGCAGTACTTC
TRBV29-1,TRBD2,many,TRBJ2-5,CSGRTSGRETQYF,TGCAGCGGACGGACTAGCGGGAGAGAGACCCAGTACTTC
TRBV20-1,-,many,TRBJ1-1,CSALDGKQLNTEAFF,TGCAGTGCTCTGGACGGGAAACAGCTGAACACTGAAGCTTTCTTT
TRBV4-1,-,few,TRBJ1-6,CASSQDNMVSPLHF,TGCGCCAGCAGCCAAGATAACATGGTTTCACCCCTCCACTTT
TRBV5-6,TRBD1,many,TRBJ1-2,CASSLYQGVEGYTF,TGTGCCAGCAGCTTGTACCAGGGGGTAGAGGGCTACACCTTC